What follows are 9 T cell receptor beta chains derived from one specimen sequenced in a study of T-cell memory formation after mild COVID-19. TCRdb reanalysed the 5' RACE reads using MiXCR and keeps one entry per CDR3 protein. The profile shows roughly 500,000 distinct CDR3 sequences, around 20% of them singletons. Sequencing was performed on PBMCs or a T cell subset sorted from them (not recorded which). The source is an adult woman who had mild COVID-19 (a few samples of this study predate the infection). Cell type and time point are not known.

The chain has TRBV7-9 and TRBJ2-2, with TRBD1 as a possible D gene (5 bases). CDR1 SEHNR and CDR2 FQNEAQ come from the germline V gene (reference sequence). V was shortened by 5 bases and J by 4 bases, with 11 bases between the two germline ends. This CDR3 contains 14 residues. The chain's CDR3 is CASSGQGSTGELFF. For the CDR3, the DNA is TGTGCCAGCAGCGGGCAGGGAAGCACCGGGGAGCTGTTTTTT.

The table lists this clonotype with a few counts. The chain has TRBV3-1 and TRBJ1-1; unclear D gene. The CDR3 spans 13 residues. The germline gives CDR1 LGHDT, CDR2 YNNKEL (reference sequence). The germline V and J ends were trimmed by 4 bases and 1 base, with 7 bases remaining between them. CDR3 nucleotides: TGTGCCAGCAGCCCCCACTCGAACACTGAAGCTTTCTTT. Its translation is CASSPHSNTEAFF. Variable domain in full (rest from reference TRBV3-1 and TRBJ1-1): DTAVSQTPKYLVTQMGNDKSIKCEQNLGHDTMYWYKQDSKKFLKIMFSYNNKELIINETVPNRFSPKSPDKAHLNLHINSLELGDSAVYFCASSPHSNTEAFFGQGTRLTVV.

The V gene is TRBV5-1, the J gene TRBJ2-5; no clear D. Germline CDR1 and CDR2: SGHRS and YFSETQ. The CDR3 has 14 amino acids. V dropped 4 bases and J dropped 5 bases, with 15 bases sitting between them. CDR3 protein: CASSATLSGETQYF. DNA for the CDR3: TGCGCCAGCAGCGCCACTTTGTCTGGGGAGACCCAGTACTTC.

In this sample, this clonotype turned up a few times. The chain recombines TRBV27 with TRBJ1-1; TRBD1 agrees at 9 bases. Germline CDR1 MNHEY, CDR2 SMNVEV (reference sequence). Trimming took 5 bases from V and 5 from J; bases not matched to a gene: 6. This CDR3 is 14 amino acids long. The CDR3 reads CASSRTGAGTEAFF. CDR3 coding DNA: TGTGCCAGCAGTAGGACAGGGGCAGGGACTGAAGCTTTCTTT.

V is TRBV11-3 and J is TRBJ2-2; no clear D. CDR1 is SGHNT, CDR2 YENEEA, per germline. Trimming removed 1 base from V and 4 bases from J, with 10 bases in between. This CDR3 comprises 15 residues. CDR3 bases: TGTGCCAGCAGCTTAGCCGGCAGAATCACCGGGGAGCTGTTTTTT. It specifies CASSLAGRITGELFF. The complete variable domain, with remaining parts taken from reference TRBV11-3 and TRBJ2-2, reads EAGVVQSPRYKIIEKKQPVAFWCNPISGHNTLYWYLQNLGQGPELLIRYENEEAVDDSQLPKDRFSAERLKGVDSTLKIQPAELGDSAVYLCASSLAGRITGELFFGEGSRLTVL.

This clonotype showed up many times. The V and J genes are TRBV5-1 and TRBJ2-6; the match to TRBD1 covers 7 bases. The CDR3 length is 16 residues. Germline-derived CDR1 and CDR2 are SGHRS and YFSETQ. The V segment lost 4 bases and the J segment 4 bases; nucleotides outside the gene matches: 8. CDR3 DNA sequence: TGCGCCAGCAGCCCGACAGGGAATGGAGGGGCCAACGTCCTGACTTTC. This translates into CASSPTGNGGANVLTF.

The CDR3 loop is CSVAGQAAGNYGYTF. The CDR3 DNA reads TGCAGCGTCGCGGGACAGGCGGCGGGTAACTATGGCTACACCTTC. This sequence joins TRBV29-1 and TRBJ1-2, with 8 bases identical to TRBD1. Per germline, CDR1 SQVTM and CDR2 ANQGSEA. The CDR3 consists of 15 residues. After removal of 6 bases from V and 1 base from J, the junction contained 10 bases not matched to a gene. Combining the CDR3 with reference TRBV29-1 and TRBJ1-2 gives the whole variable domain SAVISQKPSRDICQRGTSLTIQCQVDSQVTMMFWYRQQPGQSLTLIATANQGSEATYESGFVIDKFPISRPNLTFSTLTVSNMSPEDSSIYLCSVAGQAAGNYGYTFGSGTRLTVV.

To note about this clonotype: At one boundary the junction diverges from the germline segment, which might be a read error. The chain employs TRBV10-3 and TRBJ2-7, with 7 nucleotides matching TRBD1. Per germline, CDR1 ENHRY and CDR2 SYGVKD. The CDR3 covers 11 residues. Here the CDR3 reads CAISDVEGAAF. The CDR3 nucleotides are TGTGCCATCAGTGATGTAGAGGGGGCGGCCTTC.

V gene TRBV2 combines with J gene TRBJ1-6, with 12 bases matching TRBD1. The V gene's germline CDR1 is SNHLY and CDR2 FYNNEI. The CDR3 contains 17 residues. Unmatched junction bases numbered 11, after V lost 6 bases and J lost 8 bases. For the CDR3, the DNA is TGTGCCAGCAGCAGAACCCCGGGACAGGGGGCGGATTCACCCCTCCACTTT. Amino acid sequence: CASSRTPGQGADSPLHF.